The 23 T cell receptor beta chains given below trace back to one sample, sequenced in a study of T cell repertoires in cytomegalovirus infection. TCRdb used MiXCR to reprocess the reads, holding one entry per CDR3 protein. The table has under 150,000 distinct CDR3 sequences, 30% seen once. Their antigen targets remain unknown. The sample in question was CD8+ T cells from cultured PBMCs, obtained from culture after CMV antigen stimulation. These TCRs come from a human donor in good health (CMV status not recorded). Some clones in this sample may be carry-over from other donors' samples.

The chain links TRBV4-1 to TRBJ1-1; the D is unclear. The CDR3 contains 16 residues. Germline V CDR1 and CDR2: MGHRA, YSYEKL. Trimming removed 1 base from V and 6 bases from J, with 18 bases in between. The CDR3: CASSQVVRASLPEAFF. CDR3 bases: TGCGCCAGCAGCCAAGTAGTGAGGGCTAGTCTTCCTGAAGCTTTCTTT.

The J gene is TRBJ2-2, the V gene TRBV6-5; D not certain. Germline lookup yields CDR1 MNHEY and CDR2 SVGAGI. This CDR3 has 14 residues. V lost 2 bases to trimming and J lost 6 bases, with 10 bases between them. CDR3 sequence reads: CASSYPGSPGELFF. The CDR3 nucleotides read TGTGCCAGCAGTTACCCAGGAAGCCCCGGGGAGCTGTTTTTT.

In its sample, this clonotype was seen many times. The chain links TRBV7-6 to TRBJ2-3; 9 bases are shared with TRBD2. Unmatched junction bases numbered 3, after V lost 3 bases and J lost 5 bases. Germline CDR1 reads SGHVS; CDR2 reads FNYEAQ. The CDR3 sequence is 14 residues long. In nucleotides, the CDR3 is TGTGCCAGCAGCTTCTCTAGCGGGGAAGATACGCAGTATTTT. Translation gives CASSFSSGEDTQYF.

This rearrangement joins TRBV9 to TRBJ2-2; D unresolved. Trimming took 0 bases from V and 5 from J, leaving 11 bases between them. Per germline, CDR1 SGDLS and CDR2 YYNGEE. CDR3 size: 15 residues. The CDR3 spells CASSVDGYSTGELFF. CDR3 coding DNA: TGTGCCAGCAGCGTAGATGGGTACTCGACCGGGGAGCTGTTTTTT.

V usage is TRBV6-5 and J usage is TRBJ2-1; tentatively, D is TRBD1 (6 bases). The V end lost 2 bases, the J end lost 6 bases, and 14 bases lay between the germline ends. Germline CDR1 is MNHEY and CDR2 is SVGAGI. CDR3 length equals 15 residues. In DNA, the CDR3 is TGTGCCAGCAGTTACGGCCAGGGGTCGTTCAATGAGCAGTTCTTC. It encodes CASSYGQGSFNEQFF.

The J gene is TRBJ2-5, the V gene TRBV7-9, with a tentative D call TRBD2 (6 bases). Trimming took 0 bases from V and 5 from J, leaving 7 bases between them. Per germline, CDR1 SEHNR and CDR2 FQNEAQ (reference sequence). This CDR3 is built from 13 residues. In DNA, the CDR3 is TGTGCCAGCAGCTTAGCGGCGGGGGAGACCCAGTACTTC. Translated: CASSLAAGETQYF.

The chain carries TRBV5-5 and TRBJ2-7; the D call may be TRBD1 or TRBD2 (5 bases each). This CDR3 contains 14 residues. Per germline, CDR1 SGHKS and CDR2 YYEKEE (reference sequence). V shed 4 bases and J shed 4 bases, with 15 bases lying between them. CDR3 loop: CASSPRSEGYEQYF. The CDR3 DNA follows: TGTGCCAGCAGCCCCAGGAGCGAGGGGTACGAGCAGTACTTC.

V and J are TRBV27 and TRBJ2-7; either TRBD1 or TRBD2 may supply D (6 bases each). The CDR3 length is 16 residues. V dropped 4 bases and J dropped 0 bases, with 16 bases sitting between them. CDR1 MNHEY and CDR2 SMNVEV come from the germline V gene (reference sequence). The CDR3 DNA sequence: TGTGCCAGCAGTTCTACTGGAGGGGGGAACTCCTACGAGCAGTACTTC. It translates to CASSSTGGGNSYEQYF.

In this sample, this clonotype turned up a few times. V usage is TRBV5-1 and J usage is TRBJ2-7, with 9 bases fitting TRBD1. Trimming took 0 bases from V and 2 from J; bases not matched to a gene: 3. In germline, CDR1 is SGHRS, CDR2 YFSETQ. The CDR3 totals 15 residues. This chain's CDR3 is CASSLEGQGAYEQYF. CDR3 nucleotides: TGCGCCAGCAGCTTGGAGGGACAGGGTGCCTACGAGCAGTACTTC. Full variable domain (outside the CDR3, taken from reference TRBV5-1 and TRBJ2-7): KAGVTQTPRYLIKTRGQQVTLSCSPISGHRSVSWYQQTPGQGLQFLFEYFSETQRNKGNFPGRFSGRQFSNSRSEMNVSTLELGDSALYLCASSLEGQGAYEQYFGPGTRLTVT.

The chain has TRBV4-1 and TRBJ2-7; maybe TRBD1 (6 bases). Germline CDR1 and CDR2: MGHRA and YSYEKL. CDR3 length: 13 amino acids. V dropped 4 bases and J dropped 3 bases, with 10 bases sitting between them. The CDR3 DNA follows: TGCGCCAGCAGCCGCGGACAGTTCTACGAGCAGTACTTC. Translating gives CASSRGQFYEQYF.

A few counts support this clonotype. V usage is TRBV10-3 and J usage is TRBJ2-7; D gene ambiguous. This CDR3 comprises 11 residues. V was clipped by 6 bases and J by 2 bases, with 5 bases between them. Germline loops: CDR1 ENHRY, CDR2 SYGVKD. CDR3 in amino acids: CAIRQTYEQYF. CDR3 nucleotide sequence: TGTGCCATCAGACAGACCTACGAGCAGTACTTC.

This clonotype was seen a handful of times. The V and J genes are TRBV6-5 and TRBJ2-1; the D gene is possibly TRBD2 (6 bases). Germline V gives CDR1 MNHEY, CDR2 SVGAGI. Trimming took off 0 bases at V and 10 bases at J, with 16 bases between the two ends. The length of the CDR3 is 15 residues. CDR3 coding DNA: TGTGCCAGCAGTTACTCGATTGGAGGGCTGAGGGAGCAGTTCTTC. Translating gives CASSYSIGGLREQFF.

This clonotype was counted many times. This sequence joins TRBV6-2 or TRBV6-3 and TRBJ1-2; D remains ambiguous. The CDR3 is made up of 15 amino acids. Germline loops: CDR1 MNHEY, CDR2 SVGEGT. The V end lost 4 bases, the J end lost 2 bases, and 14 bases lay between the germline ends. This CDR3 reads CASSLTAVINYGYTF. The CDR3 nucleotides are TGTGCCAGCAGTTTAACCGCAGTTATCAACTATGGCTACACCTTC.

V is TRBV6-2 or TRBV6-3 and J is TRBJ2-7; weak D call: TRBD1 (5 bases). This CDR3 has 16 residues. The germline V gene encodes CDR1 MNHEY and CDR2 SVGEGT. The V end was cut by 0 bases, the J end by 2 bases, with 14 bases between. The CDR3 region has the DNA TGTGCCAGCAGTTACTCGACAGAGACAGATCCCTACGAGCAGTACTTC. Translating gives CASSYSTETDPYEQYF.

The chain joins TRBV27 to TRBJ1-1; possible D gene TRBD1, 5 bases. Trimming took off 3 bases at V and 3 bases at J, with 11 bases between the two ends. This CDR3 is built from 14 residues. Per germline, CDR1 MNHEY and CDR2 SMNVEV (reference sequence). CDR3 DNA sequence: TGTGCCAGCAGTTTGCGGACCAGGGACACTGAAGCTTTCTTT. This translates into CASSLRTRDTEAFF.

This clonotype was seen only a few times. V and J are TRBV27 and TRBJ2-7, with 8 bases matching TRBD1. Germline lookup yields CDR1 MNHEY and CDR2 SMNVEV (reference sequence). Germline trimming cut 7 bases from V and 4 bases from J; bases unmatched to any gene: 9. This CDR3 contains 14 residues. The DNA of the CDR3 is TGTGCCAGCACCCCAGCAGGGGGCCGGTACGAGCAGTACTTC. Protein sequence: CASTPAGGRYEQYF.

This clonotype was counted between two and nine times. The genes are TRBV5-4 and TRBJ2-3; 9 nucleotides align to TRBD2. There are 16 residues in the CDR3. Germline-derived CDR1 and CDR2 are SGHNT and YYREEE (reference sequence). J was trimmed by 2 bases and V by 1 base; bases with no gene match: 5. The chain's CDR3 is CASSLPSGGPTDTQYF. CDR3 bases: TGTGCCAGCAGCTTGCCCAGCGGGGGGCCCACAGATACGCAGTATTTT.

This clonotype was counted many times. The chain has TRBV5-1 and TRBJ2-2; D is unresolved. Germline CDR1 reads SGHRS; CDR2 reads YFSETQ. The CDR3 runs 16 residues. Trimming removed 1 base from V and 3 bases from J, with 13 bases in between. The CDR3, as DNA: TGCGCCAGCAGCTTGTATCGGAACGGATACACCGGGGAGCTGTTTTTT. Translating it yields CASSLYRNGYTGELFF.

The rearrangement uses TRBV7-6 and TRBJ1-3; D is uncertain. The CDR3 runs 15 residues. Trimming stripped 5 bases from V and 2 bases from J, with 13 bases between. Germline V gene data show CDR1 as SGHVS and CDR2 as FNYEAQ. The CDR3: CASSQDTEPGNTIYF. DNA of the CDR3: TGTGCCAGCAGCCAAGACACCGAACCTGGAAACACCATATATTTT.

At least ten counts were recorded for this clonotype. The J gene is TRBJ1-6, the V gene TRBV4-1; D is possibly TRBD1 (5 bases). Germline V lookup: CDR1 MGHRA, CDR2 YSYEKL. V was trimmed by 6 bases and J by 10 bases, leaving 13 bases between them. The CDR3 sequence is 13 residues long. CDR3 amino acids: CASRSGGDSPLHF. The CDR3 nucleotides read TGCGCCAGCAGGTCTGGGGGGGACTCACCCCTCCACTTT.

This clonotype was seen a single time. This chain links TRBV20-1 with TRBJ2-1; D remains ambiguous. V lost 1 base to trimming and J lost 2 bases, with 9 bases between them. Looked up from germline, CDR1 is DFQATT and CDR2 is SNEGSKA (reference sequence). This CDR3 is built from 14 residues. CDR3 sequence: CSARAAWTYNEQFF. CDR3 sequence (DNA): TGCAGTGCTAGAGCGGCTTGGACCTACAATGAGCAGTTCTTC.

This clonotype was detected ten times or more. The V gene is TRBV7-2, the J gene TRBJ2-1, with D unresolved. CDR3 length: 14 residues. CDR1 and CDR2 (germline): SGHTA, FQGNSA. The V end lost 0 bases, the J end lost 7 bases, and 10 bases lay between the germline ends. For the CDR3, the DNA is TGTGCCAGCAGCTTAGCGGGGTGGGCGAATGAGCAGTTCTTC. Translated: CASSLAGWANEQFF.

This clonotype showed up many times. The chain joins TRBV7-2 to TRBJ2-7; D ambiguous. Germline CDR1 and CDR2: SGHTA and FQGNSA. This CDR3 has 15 amino acids. The germline V and J ends were trimmed by 5 bases and 3 bases, with 17 bases remaining between them. The CDR3 reads CASSPQGSFLYEQYF. The CDR3 region has the DNA TGTGCCAGCAGCCCCCAAGGCAGTTTCCTCTACGAGCAGTACTTC. The complete variable domain, with remaining parts taken from reference TRBV7-2 and TRBJ2-7, reads GAGVSQSPSNKVTEKGKDVELRCDPISGHTALYWYRQSLGQGLEFLIYFQGNSAPDKSGLPSDRFSAERTGGSVSTLTIQRTQQEDSAVYLCASSPQGSFLYEQYFGPGTRLTVT.